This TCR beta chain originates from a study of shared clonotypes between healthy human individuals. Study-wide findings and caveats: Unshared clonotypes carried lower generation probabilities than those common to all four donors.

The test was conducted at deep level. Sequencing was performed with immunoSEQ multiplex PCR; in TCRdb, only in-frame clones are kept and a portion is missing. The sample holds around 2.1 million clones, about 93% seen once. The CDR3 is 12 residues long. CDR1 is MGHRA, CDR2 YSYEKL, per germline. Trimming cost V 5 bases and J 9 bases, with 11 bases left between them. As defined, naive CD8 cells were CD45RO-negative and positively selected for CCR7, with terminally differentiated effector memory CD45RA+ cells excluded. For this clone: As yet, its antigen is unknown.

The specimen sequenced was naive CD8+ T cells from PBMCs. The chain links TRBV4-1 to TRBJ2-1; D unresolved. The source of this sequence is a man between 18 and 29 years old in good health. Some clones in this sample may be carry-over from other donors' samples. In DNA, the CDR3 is TGCGCCAGCAGCTACGGACCGAGTGAGCAGTTCTTC. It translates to CASSYGPSEQFF.